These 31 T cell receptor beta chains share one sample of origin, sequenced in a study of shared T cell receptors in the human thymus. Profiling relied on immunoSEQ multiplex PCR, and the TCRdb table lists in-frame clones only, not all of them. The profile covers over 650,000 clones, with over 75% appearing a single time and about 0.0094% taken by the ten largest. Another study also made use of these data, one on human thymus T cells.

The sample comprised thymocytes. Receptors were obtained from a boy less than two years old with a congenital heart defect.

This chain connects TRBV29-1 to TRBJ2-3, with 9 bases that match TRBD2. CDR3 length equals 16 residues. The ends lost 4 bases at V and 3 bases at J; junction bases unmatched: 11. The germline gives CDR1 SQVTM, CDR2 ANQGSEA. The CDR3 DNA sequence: TGCAGCGTTGCCCCCGGGTGGAGCGGGGGGACAGATACGCAGTATTTT. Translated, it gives CSVAPGWSGGTDTQYF.

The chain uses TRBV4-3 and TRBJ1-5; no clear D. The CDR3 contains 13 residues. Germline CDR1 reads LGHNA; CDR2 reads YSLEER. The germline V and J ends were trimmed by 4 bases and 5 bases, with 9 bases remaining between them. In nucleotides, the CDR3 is TGCGCCAGCAGCCCAGAGCGGGATCAGCCCCAGCATTTT. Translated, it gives CASSPERDQPQHF.

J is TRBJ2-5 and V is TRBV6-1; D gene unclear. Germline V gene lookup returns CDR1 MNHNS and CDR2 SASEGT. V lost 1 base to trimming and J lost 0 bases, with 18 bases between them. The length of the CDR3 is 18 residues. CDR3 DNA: TGTGCCAGCAGTGAAGGCCAGGTGGCTGCAGGCGACCAAGAGACCCAGTACTTC. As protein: CASSEGQVAAGDQETQYF.

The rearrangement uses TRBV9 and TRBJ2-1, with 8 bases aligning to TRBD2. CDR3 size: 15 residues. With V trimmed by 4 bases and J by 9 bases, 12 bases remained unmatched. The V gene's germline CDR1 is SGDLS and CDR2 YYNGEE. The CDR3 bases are TGTGCCAGCAGCTTCTCCGGGGGGGCAACACGTGAGCAGTTCTTC. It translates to CASSFSGGATREQFF.

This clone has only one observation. This CDR3 is CASSFQGTANEKLFF. The CDR3 coding sequence is TGTGCCAGCAGCTTCCAGGGTACAGCTAATGAAAAACTGTTTTTT. The genes are TRBV7-2 and TRBJ1-4, with D possibly TRBD1 on 5 matching bases. Germline loops: CDR1 SGHTA, CDR2 FQGNSA. V lost 3 bases and J 3 bases, leaving 11 bases between the germline ends. The CDR3 is 15 amino acids.

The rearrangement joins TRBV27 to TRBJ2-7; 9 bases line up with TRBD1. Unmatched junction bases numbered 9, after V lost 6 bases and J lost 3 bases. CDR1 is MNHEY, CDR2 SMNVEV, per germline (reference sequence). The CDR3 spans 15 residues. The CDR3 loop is CASSPTGGFVYEQYF. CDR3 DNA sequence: TGTGCCAGCAGCCCGACAGGGGGATTCGTCTACGAGCAGTACTTC.

CDR3 region: CASSSDREREGRQGEQFF. CDR3 DNA sequence: TGTGCCAGCAGCTCGGACAGGGAGCGGGAGGGCCGCCAAGGTGAGCAGTTCTTC. The V and J genes are TRBV7-8 and TRBJ2-1; 10 positions agree with TRBD2. The CDR3 is 18 amino acids. CDR1 is SGHVS and CDR2 is FQNEAQ in the germline V gene. The V gene end was trimmed by 4 bases and the J gene end by 9 bases; junction bases not matched to a gene: 18.

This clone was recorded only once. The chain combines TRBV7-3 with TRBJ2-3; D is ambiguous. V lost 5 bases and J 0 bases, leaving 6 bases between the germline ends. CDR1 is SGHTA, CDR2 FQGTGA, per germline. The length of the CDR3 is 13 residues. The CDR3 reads CASSHWSTDTQYF. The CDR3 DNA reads TGTGCCAGCAGCCACTGGAGCACAGATACGCAGTATTTT.

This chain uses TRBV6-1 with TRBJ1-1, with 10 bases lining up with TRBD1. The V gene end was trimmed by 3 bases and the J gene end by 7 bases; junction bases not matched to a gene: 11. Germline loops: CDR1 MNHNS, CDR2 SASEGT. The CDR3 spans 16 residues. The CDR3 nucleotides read TGTGCCAGCAGTGACCCTGGAGACAGGGGGCGGATTGAAGCTTTCTTT. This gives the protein CASSDPGDRGRIEAFF.

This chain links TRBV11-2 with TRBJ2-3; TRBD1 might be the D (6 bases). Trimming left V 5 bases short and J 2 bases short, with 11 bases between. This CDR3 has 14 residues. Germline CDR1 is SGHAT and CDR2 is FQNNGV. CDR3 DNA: TGTGCCAGCAGCCTGGGGGCGGTCACAGATACGCAGTATTTT. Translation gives CASSLGAVTDTQYF.

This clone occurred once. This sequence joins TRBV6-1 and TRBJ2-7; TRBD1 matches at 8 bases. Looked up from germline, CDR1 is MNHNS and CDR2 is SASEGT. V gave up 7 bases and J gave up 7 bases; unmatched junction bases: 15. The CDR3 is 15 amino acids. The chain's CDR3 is CASNIGQGRAREQYF. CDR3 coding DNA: TGTGCCAGCAATATAGGACAGGGTCGGGCTCGGGAGCAGTACTTC.

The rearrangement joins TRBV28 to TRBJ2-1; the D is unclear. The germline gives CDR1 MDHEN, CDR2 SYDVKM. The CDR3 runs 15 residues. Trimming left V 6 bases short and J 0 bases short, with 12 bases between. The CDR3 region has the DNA TGTGCCAGCAGGTTGGTTCTAGGCTCCTACAATGAGCAGTTCTTC. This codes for CASRLVLGSYNEQFF.

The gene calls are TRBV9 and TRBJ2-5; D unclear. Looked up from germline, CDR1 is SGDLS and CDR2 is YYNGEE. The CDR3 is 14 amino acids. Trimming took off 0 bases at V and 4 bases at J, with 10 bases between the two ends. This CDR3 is CASSVALSPETQYF. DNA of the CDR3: TGTGCCAGCAGCGTAGCTCTTAGCCCAGAGACCCAGTACTTC.

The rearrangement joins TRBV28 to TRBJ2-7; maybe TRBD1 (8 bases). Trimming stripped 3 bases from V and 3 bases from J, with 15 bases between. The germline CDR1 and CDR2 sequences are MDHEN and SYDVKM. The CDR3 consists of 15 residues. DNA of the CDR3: TGTGCCAGCAGTTTTAACAGGGGGGGGCTCTACGAGCAGTACTTC. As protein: CASSFNRGGLYEQYF.

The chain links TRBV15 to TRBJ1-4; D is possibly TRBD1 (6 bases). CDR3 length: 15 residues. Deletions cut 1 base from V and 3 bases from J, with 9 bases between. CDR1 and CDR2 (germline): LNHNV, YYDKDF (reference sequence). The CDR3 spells CATSRGQGPNEKLFF. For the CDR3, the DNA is TGTGCCACCAGCAGAGGTCAGGGGCCTAATGAAAAACTGTTTTTT.

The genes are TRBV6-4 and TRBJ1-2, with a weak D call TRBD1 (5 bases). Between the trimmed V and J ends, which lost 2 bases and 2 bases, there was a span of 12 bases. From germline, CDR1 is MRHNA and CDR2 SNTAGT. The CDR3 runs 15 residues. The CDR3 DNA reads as TGTGCCAGCAGTGACGAGGACACGGTGAACTATGGCTACACCTTC. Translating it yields CASSDEDTVNYGYTF.

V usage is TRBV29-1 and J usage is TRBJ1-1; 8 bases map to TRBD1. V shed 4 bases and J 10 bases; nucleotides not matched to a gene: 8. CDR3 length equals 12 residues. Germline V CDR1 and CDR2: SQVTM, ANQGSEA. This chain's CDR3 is CSVAGTGVSAFF. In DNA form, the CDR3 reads TGCAGCGTTGCGGGGACAGGAGTCTCAGCTTTCTTT.

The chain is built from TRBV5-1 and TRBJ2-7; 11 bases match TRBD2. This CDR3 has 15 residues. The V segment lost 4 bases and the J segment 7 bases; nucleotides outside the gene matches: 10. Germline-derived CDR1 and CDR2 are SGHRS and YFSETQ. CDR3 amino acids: CASSRGTSGRREQYF. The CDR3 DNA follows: TGCGCCAGCAGCCGCGGGACTAGCGGAAGACGGGAGCAGTACTTC.

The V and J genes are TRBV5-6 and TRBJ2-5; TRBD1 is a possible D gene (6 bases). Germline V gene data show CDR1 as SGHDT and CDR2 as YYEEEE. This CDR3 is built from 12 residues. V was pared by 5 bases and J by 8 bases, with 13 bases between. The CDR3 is CASSGTSVTQYF. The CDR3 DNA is TGTGCCAGCAGTGGGACATCCGTTACCCAGTACTTC.

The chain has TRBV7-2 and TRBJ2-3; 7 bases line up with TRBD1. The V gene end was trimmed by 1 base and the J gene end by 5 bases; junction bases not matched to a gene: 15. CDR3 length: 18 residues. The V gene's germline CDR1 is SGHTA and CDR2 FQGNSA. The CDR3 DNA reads TGTGCCAGCAGCTTAGAATGGATCAGGGGGAAACCAGGAGATACGCAGTATTTT. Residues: CASSLEWIRGKPGDTQYF.

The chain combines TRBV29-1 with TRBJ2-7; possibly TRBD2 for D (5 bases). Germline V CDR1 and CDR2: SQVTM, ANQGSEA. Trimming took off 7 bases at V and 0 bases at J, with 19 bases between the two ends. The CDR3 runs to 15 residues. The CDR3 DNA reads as TGCAGCGCCGCTATGGCTAGCAGAGGCTCCTACGAGCAGTACTTC. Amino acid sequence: CSAAMASRGSYEQYF.

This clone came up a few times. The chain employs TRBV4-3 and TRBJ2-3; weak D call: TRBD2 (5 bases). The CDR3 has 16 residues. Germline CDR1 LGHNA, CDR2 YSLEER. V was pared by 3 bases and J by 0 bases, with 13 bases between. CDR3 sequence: CASSHREHPSTDTQYF. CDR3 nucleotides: TGCGCCAGCAGCCACCGGGAACACCCTAGCACAGATACGCAGTATTTT.

Here the CDR3 reads CASSLLTHGGNEQFF. The CDR3 region has the DNA TGCGCCAGCAGCTTGCTAACCCACGGGGGCAATGAGCAGTTCTTC. The V call is TRBV5-1, the J call TRBJ2-1; TRBD2 might be the D (6 bases). Germline-derived CDR1 and CDR2 are SGHRS and YFSETQ. V was shortened by 1 base and J by 6 bases, with 14 bases between the two germline ends. The CDR3 contains 15 residues. The entire variable domain, with the rest obtained from reference TRBV5-1 and TRBJ2-1, is as follows: KAGVTQTPRYLIKTRGQQVTLSCSPISGHRSVSWYQQTPGQGLQFLFEYFSETQRNKGNFPGRFSGRQFSNSRSEMNVSTLELGDSALYLCASSLLTHGGNEQFFGPGTRLTVL.

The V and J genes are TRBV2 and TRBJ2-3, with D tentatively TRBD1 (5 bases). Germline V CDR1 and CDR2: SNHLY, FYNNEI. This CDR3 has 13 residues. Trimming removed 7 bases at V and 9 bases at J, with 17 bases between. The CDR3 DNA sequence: TGTGCCAGCACCGACCCCTACAGGAACACGCAGTATTTT. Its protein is CASTDPYRNTQYF.

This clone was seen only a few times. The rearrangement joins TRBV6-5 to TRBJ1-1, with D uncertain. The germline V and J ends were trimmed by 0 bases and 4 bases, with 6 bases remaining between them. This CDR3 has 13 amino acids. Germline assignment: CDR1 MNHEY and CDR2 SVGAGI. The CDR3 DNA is TGTGCCAGCAGTTACTCAGAGCGCACTGAAGCTTTCTTT. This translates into CASSYSERTEAFF.

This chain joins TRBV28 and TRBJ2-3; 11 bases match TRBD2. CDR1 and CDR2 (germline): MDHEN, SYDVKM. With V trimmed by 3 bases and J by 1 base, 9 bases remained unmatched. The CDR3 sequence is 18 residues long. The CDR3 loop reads CASSLGLAGGRGTDTQYF. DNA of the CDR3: TGTGCCAGCAGTTTGGGGCTAGCGGGAGGTCGGGGCACAGATACGCAGTATTTT.

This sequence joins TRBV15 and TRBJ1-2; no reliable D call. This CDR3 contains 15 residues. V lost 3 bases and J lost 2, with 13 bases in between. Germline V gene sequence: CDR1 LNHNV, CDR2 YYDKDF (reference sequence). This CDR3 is CATSRGGKLNYGYTF. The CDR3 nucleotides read TGTGCCACCAGCAGGGGAGGAAAACTCAACTATGGCTACACCTTC.

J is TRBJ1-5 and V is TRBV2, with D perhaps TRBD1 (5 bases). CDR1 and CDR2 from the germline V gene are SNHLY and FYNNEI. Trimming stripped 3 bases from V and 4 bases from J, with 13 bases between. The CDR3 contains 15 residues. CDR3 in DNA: TGTGCCAGCAGTGATTTCGGGGACTCAAATCAGCCCCAGCATTTT. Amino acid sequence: CASSDFGDSNQPQHF.

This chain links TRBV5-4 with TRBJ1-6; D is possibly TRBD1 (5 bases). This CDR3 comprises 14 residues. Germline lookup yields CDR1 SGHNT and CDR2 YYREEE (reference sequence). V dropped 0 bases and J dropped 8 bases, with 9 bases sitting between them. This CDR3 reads CASSLDIGDSPLHF. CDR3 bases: TGTGCCAGCAGCTTGGATATAGGGGATTCACCCCTCCACTTT.

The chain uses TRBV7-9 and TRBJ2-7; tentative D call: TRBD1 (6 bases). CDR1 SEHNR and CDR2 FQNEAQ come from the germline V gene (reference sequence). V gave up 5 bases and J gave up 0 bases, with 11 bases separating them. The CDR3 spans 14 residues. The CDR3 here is CASSPDRISYEQYF. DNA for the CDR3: TGTGCCAGCAGCCCCGACAGGATCTCCTACGAGCAGTACTTC.

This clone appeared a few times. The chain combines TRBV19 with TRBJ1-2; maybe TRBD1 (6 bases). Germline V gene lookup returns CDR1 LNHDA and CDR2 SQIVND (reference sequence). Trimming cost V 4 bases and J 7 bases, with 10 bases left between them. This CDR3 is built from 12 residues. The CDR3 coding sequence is TGTGCCAGTAGTACAGGACAGCTTGGCTACACCTTC. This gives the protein CASSTGQLGYTF.